The 32 T cell receptor beta chains below all came from one sample that was sequenced in a study of tumor-infiltrating lymphocytes in primary liver carcinoma. Unsorted bulk tissue (about 20-30 mg) underwent RNA and DNA co-extraction. The investigators made TCR beta cDNA from around 540 ng total RNA, using a constant-region primer. Three-round nested multiplex PCR performed with slightly modified ARM-PCR produced the TCR beta libraries. It was with TRBV1-TRBV30 forward primers and a C-beta reverse primer that the first two PCR rounds were run, at around 9 cycles each. Each CDR3 protein is one row after TCRdb ran MiXCR on the multiplex PCR reads. The sample consists of about 78,000 distinct CDR3 sequences, 60% to 80% of them appearing once. Sequenced sample: liver tumor tissue from sampling region 4. Subset specified: tumor region T4, right-lateral pole. The source of these receptors is a man aged 40-50 years with primary liver carcinoma and hepatitis B virus infection.

This clonotype was recorded many times. V usage is TRBV6-5 and J usage is TRBJ2-7, with 9 bases that match TRBD1. The V segment lost 5 bases and the J segment 5 bases; nucleotides outside the gene matches: 7. This CDR3 contains 14 residues. CDR1 and CDR2 (germline): MNHEY, SVGAGI. The CDR3 DNA sequence: TGTGCCAGCAGTCCCGGGACAGGGAGGAACGAGCAGTACTTC. Translation: CASSPGTGRNEQYF.

Comment on this clonotype: Given a much more abundant clone one base away, this may be a read error. V usage is TRBV29-1 and J usage is TRBJ2-7, with 9 nucleotides matching TRBD2. V lost 4 bases to trimming and J lost 12 bases; unmatched junction nucleotides: 10. The CDR3 is 12 residues long. Germline CDR1 SQVTM, CDR2 ANQGSEA. The CDR3: CSVGSSGKMWYF. The CDR3, as DNA: TGCAGCGTTGGTTCTAGCGGGAAAATGTGGTACTTC.

This clonotype was observed many times. The V and J genes are TRBV4-1 and TRBJ2-5; D unresolved. CDR3 size: 16 residues. V dropped 3 bases and J dropped 4 bases, with 18 bases sitting between them. Germline V CDR1 and CDR2: MGHRA, YSYEKL. The CDR3 sequence: CASSHTTRGEVETQYF. The CDR3 coding sequence is TGCGCCAGCAGCCACACGACACGTGGGGAAGTAGAGACCCAGTACTTC.

This clonotype was counted at least ten times. The CDR3 bases are TGTGCCAGCAGCTTAGCGGCAGATACGCAGTATTTT. It codes for CASSLAADTQYF. V and J are TRBV7-9 and TRBJ2-3; unclear D gene. The length of the CDR3 is 12 residues. The V gene's germline CDR1 is SEHNR and CDR2 FQNEAQ (reference sequence). V was shortened by 0 bases and J by 4 bases, with 2 bases between the two germline ends.

The rearrangement links TRBV12-3 or TRBV12-4 to TRBJ1-2; a possible D gene is TRBD1 (6 bases). CDR3 length: 14 residues. Deletions cut 9 bases from V and 3 bases from J, with 17 bases between. CDR3 sequence: CASSLQGADYGYTF. CDR3 bases: TGTGCCAGTAGCCTACAGGGAGCTGACTATGGCTACACCTTC.

This clonotype showed up just once. V usage is TRBV11-2 and J usage is TRBJ2-5; 7 positions agree with TRBD2. This CDR3 has 15 amino acids. Germline V CDR1 and CDR2: SGHAT, FQNNGV. V lost 6 bases, J lost 6 bases, and 13 bases stayed unmatched. CDR3 DNA: TGTGCCAGCAGTCGTTGGACTAGTCCCGCGAAGACCCAGTACTTC. Its translation: CASSRWTSPAKTQYF.

This clonotype was seen only once. This may stem from a read error, because a much larger clone lies one nucleotide away. The chain carries TRBV7-9 and TRBJ2-1, with 8 bases fitting TRBD1. Per the germline V gene, CDR1 is SEHNR and CDR2 is FQNEAQ (reference sequence). The CDR3 runs 15 residues. The CDR3 protein is CASGLQPDREDEQFF. CDR3 coding DNA: TGTGCCAGCGGCTTACAGCCGGACAGGGAGGATGAGCAGTTCTTC.

About this clonotype: A junction end diverges from the germline sequence, so it may reflect a read error. The V call is TRBV7-3, the J call TRBJ2-1, with 7 positions matching TRBD2. From germline, CDR1 is SGHTA and CDR2 FQGTGA. The CDR3 loop spans 15 amino acids. CDR3 sequence reads: CVSSPSGISYNEQFF. The CDR3 nucleotides are TGTGTCAGCAGTCCTAGCGGTATTTCCTACAATGAGCAGTTCTTC.

This clonotype was observed once. Since no conserved phenylalanine or tryptophan closes the CDR3, a read error is the likely cause. The rearrangement joins TRBV7-9 to TRBJ2-2; D possibly corresponds to TRBD2 (5 bases). Trimming removed 9 bases at V and 8 bases at J, with 28 bases between. CDR1 and CDR2 from the germline V gene are SEHNR and FQNEAQ (reference sequence). This CDR3 has 17 amino acids. Here the CDR3 reads CARSPLDGDTRTGELFY. CDR3 DNA: TGTGCCAGGAGCCCCTTGGACGGGGATACTAGGACTGGGGAGCTGTTTTAT.

To note about this clonotype: The junction does not match germline at one end; this may be a read error. The V and J genes are TRBV18 and TRBJ2-7; the D gene could be TRBD1 or TRBD2 (6 bases each). CDR1 and CDR2 (germline): KGHSH, LQKENI. The length of the CDR3 is 15 residues. This CDR3 reads CTSSPLGGTRYEQYF. The CDR3 nucleotides read TGCACCAGCTCACCACTAGGGGGGACTCGGTACGAGCAGTACTTC.

This clonotype was observed at least ten times. This chain links TRBV12-3 or TRBV12-4 with TRBJ2-5; D not resolved. The CDR3 loop spans 15 amino acids. V dropped 4 bases and J dropped 2 bases, with 14 bases sitting between them. CDR3 in amino acids: CASSSIPGGQETQYF. CDR3 coding DNA: TGTGCCAGCAGTTCCATCCCCGGTGGGCAAGAGACCCAGTACTTC.

The chain combines TRBV4-1 with TRBJ2-7; no reliable D call. The V gene lost 1 base and the J gene lost 5 bases, with 15 bases spanning the gap. This CDR3 has 15 residues. Germline CDR1 MGHRA, CDR2 YSYEKL. Written as DNA, the CDR3 is TGCGCCAGCAGCCAAGTAAGGAGAAGGCGAAACGAGCAGTACTTC. This sequence encodes CASSQVRRRRNEQYF.

Comments on this clonotype: This likely comes from a read error, as the CDR3 has no conserved phenylalanine or tryptophan at its end. The genes are TRBV29-1 and TRBJ2-5, with D maybe TRBD2 (5 bases). Trimming stripped 1 base from V and 1 base from J, with 10 bases between. The germline gives CDR1 SQVTM, CDR2 ANQGSEA. The CDR3 spans 14 residues. The CDR3 DNA follows: TGCAGCGTTGAAGGCGGAGGCGCCCAAGAGACCCAGTACCTC. It codes for CSVEGGGAQETQYL.

This clonotype was picked up many times. The chain recombines TRBV6-6 with TRBJ2-3, with 7 bases identical to TRBD1. CDR3 length: 14 amino acids. The ends lost 7 bases at V and 6 bases at J; junction bases unmatched: 10. The germline gives CDR1 MNHNY, CDR2 SVGAGI (reference sequence). In DNA, the CDR3 is TGTGCCAGCATTTCGACAGGGTCGGGGGATACGCAGTATTTT. Translation gives CASISTGSGDTQYF.

On this clonotype itself: At one end the junction does not follow the germline gene, possibly because of a read error. V gene TRBV6-6 combines with J gene TRBJ2-2, with D tentatively TRBD1 (7 bases). Germline V gives CDR1 MNHNY, CDR2 SVGAGI (reference sequence). CDR3 size: 18 residues. CDR3 residues: CASSYSRERGLSTGELFF. The CDR3 coding sequence is TGCGCCAGCAGTTACTCACGGGAGAGGGGGCTGAGCACCGGGGAGCTGTTTTTT.

This clonotype is medium-sized (0.01 to 0.1%). V usage is TRBV11-1 and J usage is TRBJ2-1; the match to TRBD2 covers 11 bases. This CDR3 is built from 19 residues. V was clipped by 2 bases and J by 1 base; unmatched bases: 10. The germline V gene encodes CDR1 SGHAT and CDR2 FQDESV (reference sequence). The chain's CDR3 is CASSLRPGLAAYSYNEQFF. In DNA, the CDR3 is TGTGCCAGCAGCTTACGCCCGGGACTAGCGGCTTATTCCTACAATGAGCAGTTCTTC.

As regards this clonotype: This may arise from a read error, as a much more abundant clone is one base away. The chain's CDR3 is CSVSGLEVEQYF. The CDR3 DNA is TGCAGTGTTTCGGGACTAGAGGTCGAGCAGTACTTC. This chain uses TRBV20-1 with TRBJ2-7, with 8 positions matching TRBD2. This CDR3 is 12 amino acids long. The V gene's germline CDR1 is DFQATT and CDR2 SNEGSKA (reference sequence). V lost 7 bases to trimming and J lost 6 bases; unmatched junction nucleotides: 8.

The rearrangement links TRBV27 to TRBJ2-1; 11 bases are a match to TRBD1. The CDR3 runs to 15 residues. V gave up 9 bases and J gave up 7 bases; unmatched junction bases: 11. The germline V gene encodes CDR1 MNHEY and CDR2 SMNVEV (reference sequence). CDR3 sequence: CASGRGTGGENEQFF. In DNA, the CDR3 is TGTGCCAGTGGACGGGGGACAGGGGGAGAGAATGAGCAGTTCTTC.

This clonotype was found a few times. Just one base apart from a much larger clone, this may be a read error. This chain uses TRBV10-1 with TRBJ2-5; D is unclear. Per germline, CDR1 WNHNN and CDR2 SYGVQD (reference sequence). This CDR3 comprises 15 residues. Trimming cost V 2 bases and J 5 bases, with 15 bases left between them. Here the CDR3 reads CASSEGGRQHETQYF. The CDR3 DNA reads as TGCGCCAGCAGTGAGGGTGGCCGACAACACGAGACCCAGTACTTC.

The CDR3 DNA is TGTGCCAGCCGACATGACAGCTCCTACAATGAGCAGTTCTTC. This codes for CASRHDSSYNEQFF. V gene TRBV2 combines with J gene TRBJ2-1, with D perhaps TRBD1 (5 bases). V lost 8 bases and J lost 0, with 11 bases in between. This CDR3 comprises 14 residues. Looked up from germline, CDR1 is SNHLY and CDR2 is FYNNEI.

This clonotype appeared a few times. The rearrangement joins TRBV28 to TRBJ2-7; tentative D call: TRBD2 (5 bases). CDR3 length: 11 residues. Germline V CDR1 and CDR2: MDHEN, SYDVKM. V dropped 8 bases and J dropped 5 bases, with 10 bases sitting between them. The CDR3 reads CASSAGDEQYF. The CDR3 nucleotides read TGTGCCAGCTCTGCCGGGGACGAGCAGTACTTC.

This clonotype was seen only once. A junction boundary mismatches the germline segment, possibly from a read error. This sequence joins TRBV5-5 and TRBJ1-6; 9 positions match TRBD1. In germline, CDR1 is SGHKS, CDR2 YYEKEE (reference sequence). This CDR3 spans 16 amino acids. The CDR3 region is CAGSVTGTGNSSPLHF. The CDR3 coding sequence is TGTGCCGGCAGCGTTACCGGGACAGGGAACAGTTCACCCCTCCACTTT. The full variable domain, its missing parts supplied by reference TRBV5-5 and TRBJ1-6, is DAGVTQSPTHLIKTRGQQVTLRCSPISGHKSVSWYQQVLGQGPQFIFQYYEKEERGRGNFPDRFSARQFPNYSSELNVNALLLGDSALYLCAGSVTGTGNSSPLHFGNGTRLTVT.

As regards this clonotype: Being one base from a much bigger clone, this may be a read error. The chain couples TRBV25-1 to TRBJ2-7; D gene unclear. The CDR3 has 13 residues. V lost 3 bases and J lost 11, with 17 bases in between. Per germline, CDR1 MGHDK and CDR2 SYGVNS. CDR3 nucleotides: TGTGCCAGCAGTGAGGAACCCTCCTATGAGGAGTACTTC. It yields the protein CASSEEPSYEEYF.

As for this clonotype: The junction departs from germline at one end; a sequencing error may be responsible. The rearrangement links TRBV5-5 to TRBJ2-5; the D is unclear. In germline, CDR1 is SGHKS, CDR2 YYEKEE (reference sequence). The length of the CDR3 is 13 residues. The CDR3 loop reads CASSDDLKETQYF. The CDR3 region has the DNA TGTGCCAGCAGCGACGACCTTAAAGAGACCCAGTATTTC.

The chain carries TRBV5-4 and TRBJ1-2, with D perhaps matching TRBD1 (6 bases). The CDR3 is 14 residues long. Per germline, CDR1 SGHNT and CDR2 YYREEE (reference sequence). The V and J ends lost 3 bases and 8 bases respectively, with 17 bases between them. The CDR3 loop is CASSSAGNRVGYTF. As DNA, the CDR3 is TGTGCCAGCAGCTCGGCCGGTAACAGGGTCGGCTACACCTTC.

This clonotype showed up just a few times. A much larger clone sits a single nucleotide away, making a read error possible. The CDR3 loop reads CACSRILAGVDDEQFF. Written as DNA, the CDR3 is TGTGCCTGCAGTCGTATTCTAGCGGGAGTAGACGATGAGCAGTTCTTC. The chain couples TRBV6-1 to TRBJ2-1; 10 positions agree with TRBD2. Germline V gene sequence: CDR1 MNHNS, CDR2 SASEGT. The CDR3 runs to 16 residues.

This clonotype was found once. One junction end does not reproduce the germline sequence, and a read error may be involved. V is TRBV4-2 and J is TRBJ2-1, with D tentatively TRBD1 (5 bases). The CDR3 runs 17 residues. Looked up from germline, CDR1 is LGHNA and CDR2 is YNFKEQ. The CDR3 loop is CAISPRADSTGYNEQFF. CDR3 DNA sequence: TGTGCCATCAGCCCTCGTGCTGACAGCACAGGCTACAATGAGCAGTTCTTC.

As for this clonotype: Its ends do not fully match the called genes, so a read error is possible. This chain connects TRBV11-2 to TRBJ2-5; 7 bases match TRBD2. The CDR3 consists of 15 residues. Looked up from germline, CDR1 is SGHAT and CDR2 is FQNNGV. The CDR3 DNA follows: TGTGCCAGCAGCCTCCAAGACCCAGGGCGGGAGACCCAGGACTTC. Its translation: CASSLQDPGRETQDF.

About this clonotype: The junction does not match germline at one end; this may be a read error. The V gene is TRBV28, the J gene TRBJ2-7; 7 nucleotides line up with TRBD1. The CDR3 covers 15 residues. The germline V gene has CDR1 MDHEN and CDR2 SYDVKM. The CDR3 DNA reads as TGTGCCAGCAGCCCACTAAGGGGGCAACCTTACGAGCAATACTTC. Translation gives CASSPLRGQPYEQYF.

For this clonotype: The CDR3 does not close with the conserved phenylalanine or tryptophan, likely indicating a read error. It is unclear where the CDR3 begins or ends on the DNA, so no DNA is shown, and the CDR3 is as TCRdb lists it. This rearrangement joins TRBV5-1 to TRBJ2-1; the D segment call TRBD1 is taken from the table without a DNA check. The V gene's germline CDR1 is SGHRS and CDR2 YFSETQ. The CDR3 sequence runs 15 residues, both termini included. The CDR3 reads CASSLEGVLFNEQIL.

With respect to this clonotype: A junction end diverges from the germline sequence, so it may reflect a read error. This chain links TRBV11-2 with TRBJ1-2, with D maybe TRBD1 (6 bases). CDR1 SGHAT and CDR2 FQNNGV come from the germline V gene. The CDR3 contains 14 residues. The CDR3: CVSRERDTTCDYTF. DNA of the CDR3: TGTGTCAGCAGAGAGAGGGACACCACCTGTGACTACACCTTC.

About this clonotype: Compared with germline, one end of the junction differs, possibly owing to a read error. V gene TRBV30 combines with J gene TRBJ1-6; the D gene is possibly TRBD1 (6 bases). In germline, CDR1 is GTSNPN, CDR2 SVGIG (reference sequence). The CDR3 has 15 residues. CDR3 bases: TGTGCCTGGAGTACCCGACAGGCCTATAGTTCACCCCCCCACTTT. Translating it yields CAWSTRQAYSSPPHF.